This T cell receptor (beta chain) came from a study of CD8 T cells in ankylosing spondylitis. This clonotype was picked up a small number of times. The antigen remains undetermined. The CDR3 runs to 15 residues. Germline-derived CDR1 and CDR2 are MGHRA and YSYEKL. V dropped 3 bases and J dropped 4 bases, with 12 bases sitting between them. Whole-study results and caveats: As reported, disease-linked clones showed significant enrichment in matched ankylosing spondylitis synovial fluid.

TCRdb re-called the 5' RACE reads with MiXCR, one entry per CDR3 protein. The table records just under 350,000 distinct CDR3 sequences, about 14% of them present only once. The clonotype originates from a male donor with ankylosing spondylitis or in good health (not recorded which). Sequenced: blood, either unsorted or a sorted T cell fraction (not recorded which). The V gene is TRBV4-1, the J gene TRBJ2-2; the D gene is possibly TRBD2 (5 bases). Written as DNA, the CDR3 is TGCGCCAGCAGCCAGGACTTCAAGGTCACCGGGGAGCTGTTTTTT. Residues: CASSQDFKVTGELFF.